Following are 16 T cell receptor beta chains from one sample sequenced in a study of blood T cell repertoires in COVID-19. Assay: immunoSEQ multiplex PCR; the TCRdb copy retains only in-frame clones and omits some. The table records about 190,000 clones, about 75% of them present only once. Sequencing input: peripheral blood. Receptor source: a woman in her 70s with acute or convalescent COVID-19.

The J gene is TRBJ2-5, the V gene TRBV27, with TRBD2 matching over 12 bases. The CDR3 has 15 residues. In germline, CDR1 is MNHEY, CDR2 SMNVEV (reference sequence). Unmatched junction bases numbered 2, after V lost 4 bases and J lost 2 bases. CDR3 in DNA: TGTGCCAGCAGTTCCCTAGCGGGAGGGCAAGAGACCCAGTACTTC. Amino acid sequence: CASSSLAGGQETQYF.

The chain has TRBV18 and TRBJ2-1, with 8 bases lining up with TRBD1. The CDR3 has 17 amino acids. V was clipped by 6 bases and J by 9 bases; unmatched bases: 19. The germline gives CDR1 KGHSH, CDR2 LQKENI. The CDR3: CASSLDPGQVIGGEQFF. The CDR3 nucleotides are TGTGCCAGCTCGTTGGACCCGGGACAGGTGATCGGGGGTGAGCAGTTCTTC.

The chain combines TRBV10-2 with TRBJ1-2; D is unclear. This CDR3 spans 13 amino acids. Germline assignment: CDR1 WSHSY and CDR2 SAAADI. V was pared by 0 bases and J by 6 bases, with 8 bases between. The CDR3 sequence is CASSESTGNGYTF. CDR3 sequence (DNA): TGCGCCAGCAGTGAGTCGACCGGGAATGGCTACACCTTC.

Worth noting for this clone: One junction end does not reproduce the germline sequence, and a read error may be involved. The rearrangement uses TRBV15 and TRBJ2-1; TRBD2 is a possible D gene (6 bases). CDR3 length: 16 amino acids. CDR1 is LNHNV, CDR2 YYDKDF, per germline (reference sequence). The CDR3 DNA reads TGTGCCACCAGCAGAGGACGGGCGGGGTCGTACAGTGAGCAGTTCTTC. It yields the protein CATSRGRAGSYSEQFF.

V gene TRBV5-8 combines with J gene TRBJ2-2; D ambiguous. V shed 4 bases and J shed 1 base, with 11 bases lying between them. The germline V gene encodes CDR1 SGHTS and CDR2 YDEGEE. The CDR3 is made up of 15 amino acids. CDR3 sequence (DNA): TGTGCCAGCAGCCGTGGTCTACTGAACACCGGGGAGCTGTTTTTT. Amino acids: CASSRGLLNTGELFF.

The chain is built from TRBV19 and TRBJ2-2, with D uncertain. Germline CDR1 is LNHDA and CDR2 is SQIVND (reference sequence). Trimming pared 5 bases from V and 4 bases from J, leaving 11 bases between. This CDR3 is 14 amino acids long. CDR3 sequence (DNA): TGTGCCAGTAGTCTAAGTCTGAGCACCGGGGAGCTGTTTTTT. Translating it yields CASSLSLSTGELFF.

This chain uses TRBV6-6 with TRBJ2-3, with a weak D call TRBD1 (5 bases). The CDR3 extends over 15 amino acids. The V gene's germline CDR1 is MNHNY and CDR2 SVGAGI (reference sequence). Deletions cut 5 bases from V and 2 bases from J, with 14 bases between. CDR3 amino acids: CASSHERTYTDTQYF. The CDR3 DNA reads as TGTGCCAGCAGTCATGAAAGGACATACACAGATACGCAGTATTTT.

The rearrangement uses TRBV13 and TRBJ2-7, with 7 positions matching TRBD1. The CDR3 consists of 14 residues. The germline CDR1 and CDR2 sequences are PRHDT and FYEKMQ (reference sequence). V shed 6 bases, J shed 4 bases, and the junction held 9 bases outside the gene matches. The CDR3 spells CASRKAGGSYEQYF. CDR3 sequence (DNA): TGTGCCAGCAGGAAGGCAGGGGGTTCTTACGAGCAGTACTTC.

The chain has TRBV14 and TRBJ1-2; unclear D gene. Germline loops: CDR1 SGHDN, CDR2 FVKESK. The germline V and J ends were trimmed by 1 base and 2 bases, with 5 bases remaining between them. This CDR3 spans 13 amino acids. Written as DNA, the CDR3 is TGTGCCAGCAGCCAAGTAGTCAACTATGGCTACACCTTC. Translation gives CASSQVVNYGYTF.

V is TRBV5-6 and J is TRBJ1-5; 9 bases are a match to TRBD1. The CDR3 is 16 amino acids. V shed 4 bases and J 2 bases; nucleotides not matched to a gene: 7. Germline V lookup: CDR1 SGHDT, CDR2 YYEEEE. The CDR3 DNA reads TGTGCCAGCAGCCTCTTTACAGGGGGCGGCAATCAGCCCCAGCATTTT. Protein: CASSLFTGGGNQPQHF.

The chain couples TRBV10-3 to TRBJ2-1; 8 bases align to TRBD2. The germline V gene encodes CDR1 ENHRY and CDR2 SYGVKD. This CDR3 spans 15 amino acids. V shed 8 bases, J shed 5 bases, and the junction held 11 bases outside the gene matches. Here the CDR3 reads CAIVAGLEGNNEQFF. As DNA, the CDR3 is TGTGCCATCGTAGCGGGACTGGAGGGGAACAATGAGCAGTTCTTC.

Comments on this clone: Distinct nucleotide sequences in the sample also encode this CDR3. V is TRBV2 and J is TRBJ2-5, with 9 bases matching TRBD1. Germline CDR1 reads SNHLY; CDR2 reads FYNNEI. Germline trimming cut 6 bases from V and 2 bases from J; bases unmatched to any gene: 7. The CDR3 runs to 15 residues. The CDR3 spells CASRGQGIRQETQYF. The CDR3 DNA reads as TGTGCCAGCAGGGGACAGGGCATAAGGCAAGAGACCCAGTACTTC. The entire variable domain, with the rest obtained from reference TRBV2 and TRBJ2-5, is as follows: EPEVTQTPSHQVTQMGQEVILRCVPISNHLYFYWYRQILGQKVEFLVSFYNNEISEKSEIFDDQFSVERPDGSNFTLKIRSTKLEDSAMYFCASRGQGIRQETQYFGPGTRLLVL.

CDR3 nucleotide sequence: TGTGCCAGCAGCGTAGGGCGGAACAACTATGGCTACACCTTC. Its protein product is CASSVGRNNYGYTF. This rearrangement joins TRBV9 to TRBJ1-2; D not resolved. With 0 bases removed from V and 2 bases from J, the gap between germline ends came to 8 bases. Germline V lookup: CDR1 SGDLS, CDR2 YYNGEE. The CDR3 runs to 14 residues.

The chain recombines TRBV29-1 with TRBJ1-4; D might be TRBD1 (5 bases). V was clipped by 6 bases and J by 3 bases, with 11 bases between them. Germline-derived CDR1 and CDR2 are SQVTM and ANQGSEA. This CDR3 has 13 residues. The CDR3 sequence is CSVTRDANEKLFF. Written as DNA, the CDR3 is TGCAGCGTCACCAGGGATGCTAATGAAAAACTGTTTTTT.

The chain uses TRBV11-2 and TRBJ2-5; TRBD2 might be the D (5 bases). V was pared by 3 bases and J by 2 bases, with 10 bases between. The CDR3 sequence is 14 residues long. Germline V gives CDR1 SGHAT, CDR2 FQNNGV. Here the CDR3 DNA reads TGTGCCAGCAGCTTGGGTGGACTTCAAGAGACCCAGTACTTC. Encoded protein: CASSLGGLQETQYF.

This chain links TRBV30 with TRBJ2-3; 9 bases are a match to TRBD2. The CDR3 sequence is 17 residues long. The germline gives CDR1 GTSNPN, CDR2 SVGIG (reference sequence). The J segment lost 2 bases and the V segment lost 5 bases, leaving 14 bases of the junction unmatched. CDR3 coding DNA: TGTGCCTGGGACCGCCCCCCCAGCGGGAGGAACACAGATACGCAGTATTTT. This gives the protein CAWDRPPSGRNTDTQYF.